The 20 T cell receptor beta chains in this list originate from one sample, sequenced in a study of OX40 agonist ivuxolimab in advanced cancers. Profiling relied on immunoSEQ multiplex PCR, and the TCRdb table lists in-frame clones only, not all of them. The table includes about 36,000 clones, under 85% detected once. Sample: CD4+ or CD8+ T cells sorted from blood, taken in a trial of the OX40 agonist ivuxolimab. The receptors derive from an adult with an advanced solid tumor such as melanoma, head and neck, liver or kidney cancer.

This sequence joins TRBV6-1 and TRBJ1-2; no firm D call. The CDR3 runs to 13 residues. Between the trimmed V and J ends, which lost 5 bases and 4 bases, there was a span of 11 bases. The germline gives CDR1 MNHNS, CDR2 SASEGT. The CDR3 region is CASSPNLSYGYTF. The CDR3 DNA sequence: TGTGCCAGCAGTCCGAACCTTAGCTATGGCTACACCTTC.

V gene TRBV6-5 combines with J gene TRBJ1-5; maybe TRBD1 (5 bases). The CDR3 has 14 residues. V was cut by 4 bases and J by 2 bases, with 9 bases left in between. The V gene's germline CDR1 is MNHEY and CDR2 SVGAGI. The CDR3 sequence: CASSLIGGNQPQHF. In DNA form, the CDR3 reads TGTGCCAGCAGTTTAATAGGGGGCAATCAGCCCCAGCATTTT.

The chain recombines TRBV18 with TRBJ2-7, with TRBD1 identical over 10 bases. This CDR3 contains 15 residues. In germline, CDR1 is KGHSH, CDR2 LQKENI. Trimming at V came to 5 bases and at J to 5 bases, leaving 9 bases not matched to a gene. The chain's CDR3 is CASSIPGQGRNEQYF. For the CDR3, the DNA is TGTGCCAGCTCAATACCGGGACAGGGGCGGAACGAGCAGTACTTC.

The chain carries TRBV7-8 and TRBJ1-1, with a tentative D call TRBD1 (5 bases). V was cut by 6 bases and J by 5 bases, with 16 bases left in between. Germline lookup yields CDR1 SGHVS and CDR2 FQNEAQ. The CDR3 loop spans 14 amino acids. The CDR3 loop reads CASRPGLSGTEAFF. CDR3 nucleotide sequence: TGTGCCAGCAGGCCAGGGCTGTCGGGGACTGAAGCTTTCTTT.

This sequence joins TRBV4-1 and TRBJ2-3; 7 bases line up with TRBD1. The germline CDR1 and CDR2 sequences are MGHRA and YSYEKL. Losses at the gene ends were 2 bases for V and 5 bases for J; bases not matched to a gene: 7. The CDR3 has 15 residues. As DNA, the CDR3 is TGCGCCAGCAGCCAATTAAGGGGGCGCGTAGATACGCAGTATTTT. Protein sequence: CASSQLRGRVDTQYF.

This chain uses TRBV7-9 with TRBJ2-3; 8 bases match TRBD2. Germline CDR1 is SEHNR and CDR2 is FQNEAQ (reference sequence). V trimming: 1 base; J trimming: 4 bases; junction bases outside the gene matches: 7. The CDR3 is 16 amino acids. The CDR3 bases are TGTGCCAGCAGCTTAGGCGGGGGGCTTTGGGCAGATACGCAGTATTTT. Translated, it gives CASSLGGGLWADTQYF.

This chain links TRBV6-6 with TRBJ1-5; possible D gene TRBD1, 6 bases. Germline V CDR1 and CDR2: MNHNY, SVGAGI (reference sequence). The CDR3 length is 14 residues. Trimming stripped 7 bases from V and 3 bases from J, with 13 bases between. This CDR3 reads CASNGGQFNQPQHF. CDR3 in DNA: TGTGCCAGCAATGGGGGGCAGTTCAATCAGCCCCAGCATTTT.

The gene calls are TRBV6-5 and TRBJ2-5, with D possibly being TRBD2 (6 bases). The end of the DNA fits TRBJ2-7 better, so the J call may be wrong. Germline lookup yields CDR1 MNHEY and CDR2 SVGAGI. The CDR3 consists of 13 residues. Written as DNA, the CDR3 is TGTGCCAGCAGTTATTTTTTGGGGGGCGAGCAGTACTTC. Its translation: CASSYFLGGEQYF.

This chain uses TRBV29-1 with TRBJ1-1; unclear D gene. Germline-derived CDR1 and CDR2 are SQVTM and ANQGSEA. V was clipped by 1 base and J by 2 bases, with 11 bases between them. The CDR3 contains 14 residues. The CDR3 spells CSVEAPPDNTEAFF. For the CDR3, the DNA is TGCAGCGTTGAAGCCCCTCCAGACAACACTGAAGCTTTCTTT.

The V call is TRBV6-1, the J call TRBJ2-7; D not certain. V gave up 2 bases and J gave up 3 bases, with 8 bases separating them. The germline V gene has CDR1 MNHNS and CDR2 SASEGT. The CDR3 is made up of 13 amino acids. CDR3 nucleotides: TGTGCCAGCAGTGAATCAATTGGCTACGAGCAGTACTTC. Translation gives CASSESIGYEQYF.

This clone was detected once. The chain combines TRBV12-2 with TRBJ1-5; the table's D call of TRBD1 was not tested on the DNA. TRBV12-2 represents a pseudogene. The CDR3 spans 19 residues. The CDR3 protein is CASRTPAGTGGPSNQPQHF. The DNA of the CDR3 is TGTGCAAGTCGCACTCCCGCCGGGACAGGGGGCCCCAGCAATCAGCCCCAGCATTTT.

The chain couples TRBV11-2 to TRBJ2-1; TRBD1 is a possible D gene (5 bases). Germline values: CDR1 SGHAT, CDR2 FQNNGV. Trimming cost V 0 bases and J 6 bases, with 9 bases left between them. This CDR3 is 14 amino acids long. CDR3 amino acids: CASSLERTSNEQFF. CDR3 coding DNA: TGTGCCAGCAGCTTAGAGAGGACAAGCAATGAGCAGTTCTTC. Full variable domain (remainder filled in from reference TRBV11-2 and TRBJ2-1): EAGVAQSPRYKIIEKRQSVAFWCNPISGHATLYWYQQILGQGPKLLIQFQNNGVVDDSQLPKDRFSAERLKGVDSTLKIQPAKLEDSAVYLCASSLERTSNEQFFGPGTRLTVL.

This chain connects TRBV19 to TRBJ1-1, with 9 nucleotides matching TRBD1. The CDR3 is 16 amino acids. The junction had 13 bases not matched to a gene; V was cut back by 7 bases and J by 4 bases. Germline values: CDR1 LNHDA, CDR2 SQIVND (reference sequence). The CDR3 loop reads CASKGRTGGYGTEAFF. CDR3 DNA sequence: TGTGCCAGTAAGGGGCGAACAGGGGGCTATGGCACTGAAGCTTTCTTT.

This chain uses TRBV7-3 with TRBJ1-1; D possibly corresponds to TRBD1 (5 bases). The CDR3 runs 15 residues. Germline V gene lookup returns CDR1 SGHTA and CDR2 FQGTGA. The V and J ends lost 0 bases and 2 bases respectively, with 10 bases between them. The CDR3 is CASSLTYGANTEAFF. The CDR3 DNA is TGTGCCAGCAGCTTAACGTACGGGGCTAACACTGAAGCTTTCTTT.

This clone was found a few times. The chain has TRBV19 and TRBJ1-2; 7 nucleotides agree with TRBD1. This CDR3 comprises 15 residues. Losses at the gene ends were 7 bases for V and 0 bases for J; bases not matched to a gene: 8. The germline gives CDR1 LNHDA, CDR2 SQIVND (reference sequence). The CDR3: CASNTKQGSNYGYTF. The DNA for the CDR3 is TGTGCCAGTAACACAAAACAGGGGTCTAACTATGGCTACACCTTC.

The chain is built from TRBV5-1 and TRBJ1-5; D gene ambiguous. Germline assignment: CDR1 SGHRS and CDR2 YFSETQ. The germline V and J ends were trimmed by 4 bases and 3 bases, with 14 bases remaining between them. The CDR3 extends over 15 amino acids. This CDR3 reads CASSTTPASNQPQHF. As DNA, the CDR3 is TGCGCCAGCAGCACCACACCAGCTTCCAATCAGCCCCAGCATTTT. Supplemented by reference TRBV5-1 and TRBJ1-5, the full variable domain reads KAGVTQTPRYLIKTRGQQVTLSCSPISGHRSVSWYQQTPGQGLQFLFEYFSETQRNKGNFPGRFSGRQFSNSRSEMNVSTLELGDSALYLCASSTTPASNQPQHFGDGTRLSIL.

This clone came up a few times. J is TRBJ1-2 and V is TRBV30; possible D gene TRBD1, 6 bases. The CDR3 has 13 amino acids. V lost 4 bases and J 7 bases, leaving 16 bases between the germline ends. CDR1 is GTSNPN, CDR2 SVGIG, per germline (reference sequence). The CDR3 loop is CAWTPGAGPGYTF. As DNA, the CDR3 is TGTGCCTGGACCCCGGGGGCAGGGCCTGGCTACACCTTC.

There are a few counts of this clone. The rearrangement joins TRBV7-6 to TRBJ2-7; D is undetermined. Germline CDR1 SGHVS, CDR2 FNYEAQ. The CDR3 consists of 13 residues. V dropped 0 bases and J dropped 1 base, with 4 bases sitting between them. The CDR3 region has the DNA TGTGCCAGCAGCTTAGCCCTATCCTACGAGCAGTACTTC. It encodes CASSLALSYEQYF.

The gene calls are TRBV6-5 and TRBJ1-1; D is unclear. Trimming left V 2 bases short and J 1 base short, with 11 bases between. The CDR3 extends over 15 amino acids. Germline V gene data show CDR1 as MNHEY and CDR2 as SVGAGI. The CDR3 here is CASSYVPTRNTEAFF. The CDR3 DNA is TGTGCCAGCAGTTACGTTCCGACCCGGAACACTGAAGCTTTCTTT.

In its sample, this clone was seen a few times. This sample includes further DNA sequences coding for the same CDR3. This chain's CDR3 is CASSQDRGSSYNEQFF. The DNA for the CDR3 is TGTGCCAGCAGCCAAGATCGGGGGAGCTCCTACAATGAGCAGTTCTTC. The rearrangement links TRBV4-2 to TRBJ2-1; the D gene is possibly TRBD2 (6 bases). The ends were cut back, 0 bases at V and 0 bases at J, with 9 bases in the middle. Germline V gives CDR1 LGHNA, CDR2 YNFKEQ. The CDR3 has 16 residues.